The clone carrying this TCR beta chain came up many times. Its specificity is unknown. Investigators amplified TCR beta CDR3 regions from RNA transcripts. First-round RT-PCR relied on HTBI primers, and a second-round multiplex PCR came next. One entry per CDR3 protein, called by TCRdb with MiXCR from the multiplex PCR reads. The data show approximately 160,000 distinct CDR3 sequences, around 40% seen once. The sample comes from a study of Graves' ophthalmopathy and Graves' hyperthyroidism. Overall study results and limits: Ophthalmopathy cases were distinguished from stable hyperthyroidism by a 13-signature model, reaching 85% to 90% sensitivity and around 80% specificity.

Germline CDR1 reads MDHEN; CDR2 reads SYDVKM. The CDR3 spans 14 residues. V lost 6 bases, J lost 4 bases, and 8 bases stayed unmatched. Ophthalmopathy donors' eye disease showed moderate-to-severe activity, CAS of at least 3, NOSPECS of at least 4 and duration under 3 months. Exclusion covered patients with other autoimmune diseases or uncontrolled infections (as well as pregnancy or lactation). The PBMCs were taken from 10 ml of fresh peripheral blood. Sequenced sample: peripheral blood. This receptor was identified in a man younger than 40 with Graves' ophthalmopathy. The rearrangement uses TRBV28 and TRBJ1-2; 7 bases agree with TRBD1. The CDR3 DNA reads TGTGCCAGCAGCTCGGGGACAGACTCCTATGGCTACACCTTC. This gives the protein CASSSGTDSYGYTF.